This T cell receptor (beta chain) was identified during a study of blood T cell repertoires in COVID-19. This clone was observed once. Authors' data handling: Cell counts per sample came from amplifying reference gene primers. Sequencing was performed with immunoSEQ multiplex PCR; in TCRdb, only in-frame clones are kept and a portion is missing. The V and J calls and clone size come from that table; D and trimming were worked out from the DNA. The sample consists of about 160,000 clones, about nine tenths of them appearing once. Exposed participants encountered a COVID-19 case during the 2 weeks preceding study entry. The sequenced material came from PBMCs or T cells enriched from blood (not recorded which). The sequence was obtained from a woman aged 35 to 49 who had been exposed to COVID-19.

CDR3 in DNA: TGTGCCAGCAGTCCAACGGGGACAGGGCACACTGAAGCTTTCTTT. Protein: CASSPTGTGHTEAFF. The chain uses TRBV2 and TRBJ1-1, with 9 bases aligning to TRBD1. CDR1 is SNHLY, CDR2 FYNNEI, per germline. The J segment lost 3 bases and the V segment lost 5 bases, leaving 7 bases of the junction unmatched. CDR3 length equals 15 residues.